Below, 17 T cell receptor beta chains from the same sample are listed, as sequenced in a study of blood T cell repertoires in COVID-19. Sequencing was performed with immunoSEQ multiplex PCR; in TCRdb, only in-frame clones are kept and a portion is missing. The table includes 270,000 or so clones, 86% detected once. The material sequenced was peripheral blood. The receptors stem from a man in his forties with active or convalescent COVID-19.

This sequence joins TRBV29-1 and TRBJ2-6, with D possibly TRBD1 on 7 matching bases. The V gene's germline CDR1 is SQVTM and CDR2 ANQGSEA. V was clipped by 5 bases and J by 3 bases, with 8 bases between them. The CDR3 runs 13 residues. The CDR3 nucleotides are TGCAGCGTTCAGGGGGGTGGGGCCAACGTCCTGACTTTC. Amino acid sequence: CSVQGGGANVLTF.

The chain links TRBV9 to TRBJ1-1; D possibly corresponds to TRBD1 (5 bases). The CDR3 has 17 residues. The germline V and J ends were trimmed by 3 bases and 5 bases, with 23 bases remaining between them. From germline, CDR1 is SGDLS and CDR2 YYNGEE. The CDR3 nucleotides read TGTGCCAGCAGCGGAGGCGGGACGGGTATTGGCGTGACTGAAGCTTTCTTT. It is translated as CASSGGGTGIGVTEAFF. Filled out from reference TRBV9 and TRBJ1-1, the complete variable domain reads DSGVTQTPKHLITATGQRVTLRCSPRSGDLSVYWYQQSLDQGLQFLIQYYNGEERAKGNILERFSAQQFPDLHSELNLSSLELGDSALYFCASSGGGTGIGVTEAFFGQGTRLTVV.

The chain is built from TRBV5-1 and TRBJ2-3, with 7 bases that match TRBD2. This CDR3 contains 16 residues. V was pared by 3 bases and J by 6 bases, with 13 bases of the junction left unmatched. Per the germline V gene, CDR1 is SGHRS and CDR2 is YFSETQ. The CDR3 protein is CASSSGLEGFRDTQYF. The CDR3 DNA follows: TGCGCCAGCAGCTCCGGACTAGAGGGGTTTCGGGATACGCAGTATTTT.

V and J are TRBV30 and TRBJ1-5; 7 nucleotides match TRBD1. CDR1 GTSNPN and CDR2 SVGIG come from the germline V gene (reference sequence). The CDR3 totals 15 residues. J lost 2 bases, V lost 1 base, and 5 bases had no gene match. The DNA of the CDR3 is TGTGCCTGGAGTGCAGGGGGTTTTGGCAATCAGCCCCAGCATTTT. Encoded protein: CAWSAGGFGNQPQHF.

The chain has TRBV3-1 (or the pseudogene TRBV3-2) and TRBJ2-7; tentative D call: TRBD2 (5 bases). The V end was cut by 4 bases, the J end by 2 bases, with 9 bases between. The CDR3 totals 13 residues. Germline CDR1 and CDR2: LGHDT and YNNKEL (reference sequence). The CDR3: CASSRKRTYEQYF. The CDR3 region has the DNA TGTGCCAGCAGCCGTAAGCGGACCTACGAGCAGTACTTC.

The CDR3 DNA follows: TGCGCCACCTCAGCGGGCGGGATCTCCGGGGAGCTGTTTTTT. Protein product: CATSAGGISGELFF. The V and J genes are TRBV10-2 and TRBJ2-2; D might be TRBD2 (6 bases). Germline V lookup: CDR1 WSHSY, CDR2 SAAADI. Trimming pared 10 bases from V and 6 bases from J, leaving 18 bases between. The CDR3 loop spans 14 amino acids.

The chain carries TRBV19 and TRBJ2-1; 9 bases are shared with TRBD2. CDR3 size: 14 residues. The J segment lost 9 bases and the V segment lost 1 base, leaving 4 bases of the junction unmatched. The germline V gene has CDR1 LNHDA and CDR2 SQIVND (reference sequence). The CDR3 DNA is TGTGCCAGTAGTATAGGGGGACTAGCCTTTGAGCAGTTCTTC. Residues: CASSIGGLAFEQFF.

The chain carries TRBV11-3 and TRBJ2-2; 7 nucleotides agree with TRBD1. J was trimmed by 1 base and V by 5 bases; bases with no gene match: 1. This CDR3 is 14 amino acids long. Germline V gene lookup returns CDR1 SGHNT and CDR2 YENEEA. The CDR3: CASSGTVNTGELFF. The CDR3 nucleotides are TGTGCCAGCAGCGGGACAGTGAACACCGGGGAGCTGTTTTTT.

The chain carries TRBV28 and TRBJ2-5; 10 bases align to TRBD1. The CDR3 totals 14 residues. Trimming took 6 bases from V and 5 from J; bases not matched to a gene: 6. Germline V gives CDR1 MDHEN, CDR2 SYDVKM. The DNA for the CDR3 is TGTGCCAGCAGGCTCGACAGGGGGCTGGAGACCCAGTACTTC. Residues: CASRLDRGLETQYF.

The V call is TRBV7-2, the J call TRBJ2-7; no firm D call. V was trimmed by 5 bases and J by 5 bases, leaving 7 bases between them. The germline gives CDR1 SGHTA, CDR2 FQGNSA. The CDR3 is made up of 11 amino acids. The CDR3 DNA reads TGTGCCAGCAGCCTCCTCCACGAGCAGTACTTC. Amino acid sequence: CASSLLHEQYF.

The rearrangement links TRBV18 to TRBJ2-3, with 9 bases matching TRBD2. V was clipped by 5 bases and J by 11 bases; unmatched bases: 8. This CDR3 has 13 residues. The V gene's germline CDR1 is KGHSH and CDR2 LQKENI. CDR3 residues: CASSRSSGEGQYF. The CDR3 DNA reads TGTGCCAGCTCAAGATCTAGCGGGGAGGGGCAGTATTTT.

Remarks on this clone: A junction end diverges from the germline sequence, so it may reflect a read error. This sequence joins TRBV5-1 and TRBJ2-7; a weak D match, TRBD2 (6 bases). This CDR3 has 14 residues. The germline V gene has CDR1 SGHRS and CDR2 YFSETQ. The CDR3 DNA reads as TGCGCCAGCAGCCAACTAGCCAACTCCTTCGAGCAGTACTTC. The encoded protein is CASSQLANSFEQYF.

This rearrangement joins TRBV5-1 to TRBJ2-1; tentative D call: TRBD2 (5 bases). Germline V gene lookup returns CDR1 SGHRS and CDR2 YFSETQ. Trimming removed 2 bases at V and 0 bases at J, with 9 bases between. CDR3 length equals 15 residues. The CDR3: CASSFLGSSYNEQFF. The CDR3 DNA reads TGCGCCAGCAGCTTCCTAGGGAGCTCCTACAATGAGCAGTTCTTC.

The chain links TRBV5-1 to TRBJ2-7; 7 bases align to TRBD2. Germline loops: CDR1 SGHRS, CDR2 YFSETQ. This CDR3 spans 14 amino acids. The trim removed 7 bases at V and 5 bases at J, leaving 12 bases unmatched. This chain's CDR3 is CASGRDSGADEQYF. The CDR3 DNA sequence: TGCGCCAGCGGGAGGGACTCCGGGGCCGACGAGCAGTACTTC. Filled out from reference TRBV5-1 and TRBJ2-7, the complete variable domain reads KAGVTQTPRYLIKTRGQQVTLSCSPISGHRSVSWYQQTPGQGLQFLFEYFSETQRNKGNFPGRFSGRQFSNSRSEMNVSTLELGDSALYLCASGRDSGADEQYFGPGTRLTVT.

This clone occurred once. The V gene is TRBV5-5, the J gene TRBJ1-1; 7 positions agree with TRBD1. Germline V gene data show CDR1 as SGHKS and CDR2 as YYEKEE (reference sequence). V lost 4 bases and J lost 5; bases outside the gene matches: 14. The CDR3 is 16 amino acids. As DNA, the CDR3 is TGTGCCAGCAGCGTGCGACAGGGAGCGGAGGGGACTGAAGCTTTCTTT. Protein sequence: CASSVRQGAEGTEAFF. Full variable domain (remainder filled in from reference TRBV5-5 and TRBJ1-1): DAGVTQSPTHLIKTRGQQVTLRCSPISGHKSVSWYQQVLGQGPQFIFQYYEKEERGRGNFPDRFSARQFPNYSSELNVNALLLGDSALYLCASSVRQGAEGTEAFFGQGTRLTVV.

The chain carries TRBV19 and TRBJ2-2, with no clear D. Germline assignment: CDR1 LNHDA and CDR2 SQIVND (reference sequence). The CDR3 loop spans 14 amino acids. V lost 6 bases to trimming and J lost 5 bases, with 13 bases between them. The CDR3 nucleotides are TGTGCCAGTAGACCTTTTAGCTTAACCGGGGAGCTGTTTTTT. This encodes CASRPFSLTGELFF.

The chain links TRBV13 to TRBJ1-6, with TRBD1 as a possible D gene (6 bases). CDR1 and CDR2 from the germline V gene are PRHDT and FYEKMQ (reference sequence). Trimming pared 3 bases from V and 7 bases from J, leaving 10 bases between. The CDR3 has 14 amino acids. CDR3 in DNA: TGTGCCAGCAGCTTGGGACAACTCAATTCACCCCTCCACTTT. Its translation is CASSLGQLNSPLHF.